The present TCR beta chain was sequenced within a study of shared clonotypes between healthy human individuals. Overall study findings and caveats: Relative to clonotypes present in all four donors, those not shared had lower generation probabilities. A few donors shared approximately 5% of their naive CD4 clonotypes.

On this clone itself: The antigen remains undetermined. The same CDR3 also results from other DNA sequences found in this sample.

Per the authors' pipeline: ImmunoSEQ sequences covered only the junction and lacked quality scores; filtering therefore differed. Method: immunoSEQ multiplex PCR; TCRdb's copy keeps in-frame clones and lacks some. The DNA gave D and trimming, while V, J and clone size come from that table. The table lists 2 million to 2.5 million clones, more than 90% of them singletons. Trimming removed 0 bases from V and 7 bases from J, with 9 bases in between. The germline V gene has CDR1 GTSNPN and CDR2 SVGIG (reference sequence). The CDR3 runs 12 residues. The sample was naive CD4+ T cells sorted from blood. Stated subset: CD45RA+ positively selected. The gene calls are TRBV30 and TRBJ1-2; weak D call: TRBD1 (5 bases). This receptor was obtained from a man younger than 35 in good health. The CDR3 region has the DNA TGTGCCTGGAGTGTGCAGGGATCTGGCTACACCTTC. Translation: CAWSVQGSGYTF.